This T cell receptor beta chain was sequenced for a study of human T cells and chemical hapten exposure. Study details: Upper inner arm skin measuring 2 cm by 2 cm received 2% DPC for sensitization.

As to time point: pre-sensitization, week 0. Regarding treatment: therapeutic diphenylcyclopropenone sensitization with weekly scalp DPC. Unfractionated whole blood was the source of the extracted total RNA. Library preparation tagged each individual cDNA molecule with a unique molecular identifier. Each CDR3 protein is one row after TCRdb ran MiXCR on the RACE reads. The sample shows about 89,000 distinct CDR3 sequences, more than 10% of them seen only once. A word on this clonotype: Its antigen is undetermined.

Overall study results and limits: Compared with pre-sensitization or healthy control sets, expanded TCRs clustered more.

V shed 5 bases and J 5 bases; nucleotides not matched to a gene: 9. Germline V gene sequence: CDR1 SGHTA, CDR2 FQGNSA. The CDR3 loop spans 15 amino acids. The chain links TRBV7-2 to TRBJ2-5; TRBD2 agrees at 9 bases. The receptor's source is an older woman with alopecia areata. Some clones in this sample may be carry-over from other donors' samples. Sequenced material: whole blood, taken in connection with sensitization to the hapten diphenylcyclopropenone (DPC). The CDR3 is CASSPKVAGGETQYF. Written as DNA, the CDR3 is TGTGCCAGCAGCCCGAAGGTGGCGGGGGGGGAGACCCAGTACTTC.